This TCR beta chain was profiled in a study of control samples from healthy donors and cancer patients. The repertoire was sequenced with immunoSEQ multiplex PCR; TCRdb's copy has only in-frame clones and lacks some. Here the sample spans roughly 100,000 clones, about 86% being singletons. The CDR3 has 14 residues. V dropped 9 bases and J dropped 3; count of bases not matched to a gene: 6. Germline lookup yields CDR1 SEHNR and CDR2 FQNEAQ (reference sequence). Sequencing used blood. The chain recombines TRBV7-9 with TRBJ2-1, with TRBD1 matching over 9 bases. The receptor was derived from a woman aged 45-60 years in good health. DNA of the CDR3: TGTGCCAGTTCGGGACAGGGAATCTACAATGAGCAGTTCTTC. The encoded protein is CASSGQGIYNEQFF.